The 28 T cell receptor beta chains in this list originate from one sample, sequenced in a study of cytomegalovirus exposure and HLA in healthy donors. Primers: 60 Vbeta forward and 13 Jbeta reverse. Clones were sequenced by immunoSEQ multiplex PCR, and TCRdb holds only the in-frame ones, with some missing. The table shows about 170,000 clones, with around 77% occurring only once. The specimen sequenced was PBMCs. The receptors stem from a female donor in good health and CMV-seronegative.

CDR3 sequence reads: CASTGLAGPYEQYF. The CDR3 nucleotides are TGTGCCAGCACAGGGCTAGCGGGACCCTACGAGCAGTACTTC. The rearrangement links TRBV6-1 to TRBJ2-7, with TRBD2 matching 9 bases. Germline lookup yields CDR1 MNHNS and CDR2 SASEGT. V was pared by 7 bases and J by 2 bases, with 6 bases of the junction left unmatched. The CDR3 spans 14 residues.

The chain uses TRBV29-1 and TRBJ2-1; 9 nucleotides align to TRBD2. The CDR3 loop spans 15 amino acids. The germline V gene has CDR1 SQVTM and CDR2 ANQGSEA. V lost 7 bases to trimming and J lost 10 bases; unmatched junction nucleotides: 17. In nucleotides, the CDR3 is TGCAGCGCTCCGTCCCTTAGCGGGAGAGGGGGGGAGCAGTTCTTC. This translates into CSAPSLSGRGGEQFF.

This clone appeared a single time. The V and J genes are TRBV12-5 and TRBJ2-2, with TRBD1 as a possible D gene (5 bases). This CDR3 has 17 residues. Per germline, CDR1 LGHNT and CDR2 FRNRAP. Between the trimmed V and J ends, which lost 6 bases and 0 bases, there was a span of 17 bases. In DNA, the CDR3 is TGTGCTAGTGGCACCTTCGGACACGCATCGAACACCGGGGAGCTGTTTTTT. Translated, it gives CASGTFGHASNTGELFF.

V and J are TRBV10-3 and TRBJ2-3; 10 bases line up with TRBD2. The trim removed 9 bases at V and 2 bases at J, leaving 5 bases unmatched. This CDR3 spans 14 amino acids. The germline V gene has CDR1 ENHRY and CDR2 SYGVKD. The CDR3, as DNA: TGTGCCATACAAGCGGGAGGGAACACAGATACGCAGTATTTT. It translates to CAIQAGGNTDTQYF.

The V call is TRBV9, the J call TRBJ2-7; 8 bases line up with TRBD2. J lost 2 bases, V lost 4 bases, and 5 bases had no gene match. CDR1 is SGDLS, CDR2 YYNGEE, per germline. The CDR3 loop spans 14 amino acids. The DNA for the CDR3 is TGTGCCAGCAGCCGGGAGGGCAGCCCCTACGAGCAGTACTTC. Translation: CASSREGSPYEQYF. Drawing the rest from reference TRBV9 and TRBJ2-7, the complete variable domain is DSGVTQTPKHLITATGQRVTLRCSPRSGDLSVYWYQQSLDQGLQFLIQYYNGEERAKGNILERFSAQQFPDLHSELNLSSLELGDSALYFCASSREGSPYEQYFGPGTRLTVT.

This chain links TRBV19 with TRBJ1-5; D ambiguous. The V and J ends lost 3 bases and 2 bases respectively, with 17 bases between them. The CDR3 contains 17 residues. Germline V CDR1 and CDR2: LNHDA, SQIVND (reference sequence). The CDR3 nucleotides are TGTGCCAGTAGTATCGTTGACCTACTAAGTGGCAATCAGCCCCAGCATTTT. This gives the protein CASSIVDLLSGNQPQHF. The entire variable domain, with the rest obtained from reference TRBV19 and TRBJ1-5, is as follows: DGGITQSPKYLFRKEGQNVTLSCEQNLNHDAMYWYRQDPGQGLRLIYYSQIVNDFQKGDIAEGYSVSREKKESFPLTVTSAQKNPTAFYLCASSIVDLLSGNQPQHFGDGTRLSIL.

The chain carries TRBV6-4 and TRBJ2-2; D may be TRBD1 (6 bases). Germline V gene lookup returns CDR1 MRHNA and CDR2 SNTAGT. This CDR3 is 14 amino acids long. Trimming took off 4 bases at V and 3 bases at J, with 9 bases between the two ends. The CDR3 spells CASSVGGDTGELFF. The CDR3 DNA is TGTGCCAGCAGTGTAGGGGGAGACACCGGGGAGCTGTTTTTT.

CDR3 sequence (DNA): TGTGCCAGTACCCTCACGGGGTTTAACACCGGGGAGCTGTTTTTT. Translation: CASTLTGFNTGELFF. The J gene is TRBJ2-2, the V gene TRBV19; perhaps TRBD2 as D (5 bases). Germline V CDR1 and CDR2: LNHDA, SQIVND (reference sequence). Deletions cut 7 bases from V and 2 bases from J, with 14 bases between. This CDR3 is 15 amino acids long.

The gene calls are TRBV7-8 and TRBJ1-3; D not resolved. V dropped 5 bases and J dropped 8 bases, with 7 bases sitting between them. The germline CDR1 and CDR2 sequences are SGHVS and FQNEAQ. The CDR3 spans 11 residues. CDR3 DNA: TGTGCCAGCAGCCCCCGTGACACCATATATTTT. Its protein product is CASSPRDTIYF.

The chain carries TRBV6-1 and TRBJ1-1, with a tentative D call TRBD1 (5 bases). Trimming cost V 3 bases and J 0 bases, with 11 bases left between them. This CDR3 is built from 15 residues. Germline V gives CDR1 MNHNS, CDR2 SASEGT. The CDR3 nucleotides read TGTGCCAGCAGTGACAGGGATGTACTGAACACTGAAGCTTTCTTT. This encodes CASSDRDVLNTEAFF.

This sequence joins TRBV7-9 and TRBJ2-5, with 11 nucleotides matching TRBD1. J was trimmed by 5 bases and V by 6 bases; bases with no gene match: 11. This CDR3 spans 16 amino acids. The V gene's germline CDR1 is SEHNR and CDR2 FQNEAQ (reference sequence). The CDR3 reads CASSSERGQGDETQYF. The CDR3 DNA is TGTGCCAGCAGTTCGGAAAGGGGACAGGGGGATGAGACCCAGTACTTC.

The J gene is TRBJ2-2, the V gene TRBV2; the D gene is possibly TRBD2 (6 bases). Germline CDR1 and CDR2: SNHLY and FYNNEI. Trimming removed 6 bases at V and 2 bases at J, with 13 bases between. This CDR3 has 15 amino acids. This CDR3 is CASRAGPLNTGELFF. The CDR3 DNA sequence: TGTGCCAGCAGGGCGGGACCACTCAACACCGGGGAGCTGTTTTTT.

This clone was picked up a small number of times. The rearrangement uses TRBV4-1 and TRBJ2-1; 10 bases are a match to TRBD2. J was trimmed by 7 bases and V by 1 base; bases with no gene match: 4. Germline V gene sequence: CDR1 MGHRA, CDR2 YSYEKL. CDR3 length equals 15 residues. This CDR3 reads CASSQVTSGTNEQFF. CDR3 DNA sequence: TGCGCCAGCAGCCAAGTTACTAGCGGGACAAATGAGCAGTTCTTC.

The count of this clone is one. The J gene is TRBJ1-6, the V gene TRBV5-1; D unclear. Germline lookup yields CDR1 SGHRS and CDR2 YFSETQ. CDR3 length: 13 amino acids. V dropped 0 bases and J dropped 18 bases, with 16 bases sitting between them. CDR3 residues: CASSLESPAPTHF. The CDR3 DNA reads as TGCGCCAGCAGCTTGGAAAGCCCCGCGCCCACCCACTTT.

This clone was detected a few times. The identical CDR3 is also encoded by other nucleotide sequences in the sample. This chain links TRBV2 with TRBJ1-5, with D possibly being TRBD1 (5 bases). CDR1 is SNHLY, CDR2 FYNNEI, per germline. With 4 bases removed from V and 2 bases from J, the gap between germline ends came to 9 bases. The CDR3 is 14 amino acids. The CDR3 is CASSGQLGNQPQHF. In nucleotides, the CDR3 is TGTGCCAGCAGTGGACAGCTTGGCAATCAGCCCCAGCATTTT.

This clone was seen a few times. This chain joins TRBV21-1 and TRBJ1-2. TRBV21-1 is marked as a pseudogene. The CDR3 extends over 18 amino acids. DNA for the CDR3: TGTGCCAGCAGCAAAAAGCCCCTCTTGGAGGTCAATTACTATGGCTACACCTTC. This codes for CASSKKPLLEVNYYGYTF.

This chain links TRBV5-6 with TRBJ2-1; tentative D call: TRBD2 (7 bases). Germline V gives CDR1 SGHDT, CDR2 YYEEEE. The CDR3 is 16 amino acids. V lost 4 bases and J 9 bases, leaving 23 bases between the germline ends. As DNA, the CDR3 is TGTGCCAGCAGCCCTTACGCGGGGGCGACTTTAGCTGAGCAGTTCTTC. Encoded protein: CASSPYAGATLAEQFF.

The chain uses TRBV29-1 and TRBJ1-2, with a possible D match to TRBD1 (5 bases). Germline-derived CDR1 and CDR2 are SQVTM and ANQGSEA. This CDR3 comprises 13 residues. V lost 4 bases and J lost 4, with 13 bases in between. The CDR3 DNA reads TGCAGCGTTGCTGAGGACAACCTCTATGGCTACACCTTC. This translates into CSVAEDNLYGYTF.

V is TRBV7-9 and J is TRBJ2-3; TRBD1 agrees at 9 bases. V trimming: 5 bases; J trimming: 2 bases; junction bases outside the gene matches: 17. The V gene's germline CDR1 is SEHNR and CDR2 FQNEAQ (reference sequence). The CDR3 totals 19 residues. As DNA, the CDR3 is TGTGCCAGCAGCCCACTAACCAGGACAGGGGACATTTTCACAGATACGCAGTATTTT. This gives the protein CASSPLTRTGDIFTDTQYF.

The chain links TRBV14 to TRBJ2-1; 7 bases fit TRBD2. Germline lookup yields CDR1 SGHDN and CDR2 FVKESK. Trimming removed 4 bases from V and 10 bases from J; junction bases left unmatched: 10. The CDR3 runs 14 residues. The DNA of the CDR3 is TGTGCCAGCAGCCTACTGGGGGGGTTGGAGGAGCAGTTCTTC. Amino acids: CASSLLGGLEEQFF.

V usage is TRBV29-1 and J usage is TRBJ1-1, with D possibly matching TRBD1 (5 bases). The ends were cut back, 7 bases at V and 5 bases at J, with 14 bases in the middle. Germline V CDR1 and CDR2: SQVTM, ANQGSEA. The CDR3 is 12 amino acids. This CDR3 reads CSASRPGTEAFF. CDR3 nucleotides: TGCAGCGCCTCCCGGCCAGGGACTGAAGCTTTCTTT.

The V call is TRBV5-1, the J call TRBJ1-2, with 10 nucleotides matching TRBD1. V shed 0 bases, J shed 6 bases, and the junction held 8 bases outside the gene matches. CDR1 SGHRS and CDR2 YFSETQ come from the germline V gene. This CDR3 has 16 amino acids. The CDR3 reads CASSLEGQGVMDGYTF. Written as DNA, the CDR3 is TGCGCCAGCAGCTTGGAAGGACAGGGGGTTATGGATGGCTACACCTTC.

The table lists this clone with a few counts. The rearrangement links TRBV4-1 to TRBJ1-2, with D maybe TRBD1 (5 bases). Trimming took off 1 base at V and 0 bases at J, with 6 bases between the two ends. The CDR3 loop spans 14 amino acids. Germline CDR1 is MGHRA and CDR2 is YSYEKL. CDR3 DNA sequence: TGCGCCAGCAGCCAAGGGGGCTCTAACTATGGCTACACCTTC. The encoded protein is CASSQGGSNYGYTF.

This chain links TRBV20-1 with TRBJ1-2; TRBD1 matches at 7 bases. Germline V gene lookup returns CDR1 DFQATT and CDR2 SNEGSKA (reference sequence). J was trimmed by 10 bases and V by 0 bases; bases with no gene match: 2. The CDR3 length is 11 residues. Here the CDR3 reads CSARETGPYTF. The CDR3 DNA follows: TGCAGTGCTAGAGAGACAGGGCCCTACACCTTC.

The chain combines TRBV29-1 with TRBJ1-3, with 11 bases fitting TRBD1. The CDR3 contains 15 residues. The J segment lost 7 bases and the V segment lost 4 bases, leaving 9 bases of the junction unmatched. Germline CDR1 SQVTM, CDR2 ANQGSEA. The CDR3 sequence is CSVVGDRGIGNTIYF. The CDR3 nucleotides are TGCAGCGTTGTGGGGGACAGGGGGATCGGGAACACCATATATTTT. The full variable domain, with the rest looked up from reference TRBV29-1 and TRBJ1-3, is SAVISQKPSRDICQRGTSLTIQCQVDSQVTMMFWYRQQPGQSLTLIATANQGSEATYESGFVIDKFPISRPNLTFSTLTVSNMSPEDSSIYLCSVVGDRGIGNTIYFGEGSWLTVV.

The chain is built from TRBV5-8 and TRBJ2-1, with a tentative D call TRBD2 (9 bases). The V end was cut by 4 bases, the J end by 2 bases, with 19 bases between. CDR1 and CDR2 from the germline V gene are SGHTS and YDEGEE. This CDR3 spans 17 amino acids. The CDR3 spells CASSELAGTGTYNEQFF. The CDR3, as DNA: TGTGCCAGCAGCGAGCTAGCGGGGACAGGCACCTACAATGAGCAGTTCTTC. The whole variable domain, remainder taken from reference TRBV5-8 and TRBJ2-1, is EAGVTQSPTHLIKTRGQQATLRCSPISGHTSVYWYQQALGLGLQFLLWYDEGEERNRGNFPPRFSGRQFPNYSSELNVNALELEDSALYLCASSELAGTGTYNEQFFGPGTRLTVL.

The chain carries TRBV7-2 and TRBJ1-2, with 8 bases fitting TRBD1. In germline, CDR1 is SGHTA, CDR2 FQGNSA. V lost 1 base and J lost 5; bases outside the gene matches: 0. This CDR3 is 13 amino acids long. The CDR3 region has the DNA TGTGCCAGCAGCTTAGACAGGGGGTATGGCTACACCTTC. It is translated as CASSLDRGYGYTF. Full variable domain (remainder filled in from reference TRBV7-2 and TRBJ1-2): GAGVSQSPSNKVTEKGKDVELRCDPISGHTALYWYRQSLGQGLEFLIYFQGNSAPDKSGLPSDRFSAERTGGSVSTLTIQRTQQEDSAVYLCASSLDRGYGYTFGSGTRLTVV.

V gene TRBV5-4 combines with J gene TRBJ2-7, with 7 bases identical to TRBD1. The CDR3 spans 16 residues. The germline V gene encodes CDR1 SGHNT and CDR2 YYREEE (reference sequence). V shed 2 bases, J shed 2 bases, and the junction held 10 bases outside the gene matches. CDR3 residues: CASSFDGRGLTYEQYF. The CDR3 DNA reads TGTGCCAGCAGCTTCGACGGCAGGGGGTTGACCTACGAGCAGTACTTC.